A single sample is the source of the 20 T cell receptor beta chains below, sequenced in a study of cytomegalovirus exposure and HLA in healthy donors. PCR employed 60 Vbeta and 13 Jbeta primers. TCRdb keeps only in-frame clones here, not all; method: immunoSEQ multiplex PCR. The table shows some 200,000 clones, with more than 60% occurring only once. The sequenced sample was PBMCs. The receptor set was obtained from a girl aged 2 to 10 in good health and CMV-seronegative.

The chain combines TRBV2 with TRBJ2-3; D not resolved. The germline gives CDR1 SNHLY, CDR2 FYNNEI. The CDR3 is made up of 11 amino acids. V was cut by 3 bases and J by 6 bases, with 4 bases left in between. The CDR3 DNA reads as TGTGCCAGCAGTGACGGGGATACGCAGTATTTT. This encodes CASSDGDTQYF.

The rearrangement joins TRBV5-6 to TRBJ1-2, with D possibly TRBD1 on 5 matching bases. Trimming took off 0 bases at V and 5 bases at J, with 11 bases between the two ends. Germline V gene lookup returns CDR1 SGHDT and CDR2 YYEEEE. The CDR3 spans 14 residues. The CDR3 region is CASSLGTDIYGYTF. As DNA, the CDR3 is TGTGCCAGCAGCTTGGGGACGGACATTTATGGCTACACCTTC.

This clone was detected only once. This chain links TRBV30 with TRBJ1-4, with D possibly TRBD1 on 5 matching bases. The CDR3 runs 14 residues. V was cut by 2 bases and J by 8 bases, with 15 bases left in between. The germline V gene has CDR1 GTSNPN and CDR2 SVGIG (reference sequence). This CDR3 is CAWSQGGSDEKLFF. Written as DNA, the CDR3 is TGTGCCTGGAGTCAGGGAGGGAGCGACGAAAAACTGTTTTTT.

This chain joins TRBV7-6 and TRBJ2-5; possibly TRBD2 for D (7 bases). V shed 0 bases and J shed 2 bases, with 13 bases lying between them. The CDR3 extends over 16 amino acids. Germline V gene lookup returns CDR1 SGHVS and CDR2 FNYEAQ. CDR3 loop: CASSLAGGGLQETQYF. For the CDR3, the DNA is TGTGCCAGCAGCTTAGCAGGGGGGGGCTTACAAGAGACCCAGTACTTC.

This chain connects TRBV11-3 to TRBJ2-1; 9 nucleotides agree with TRBD1. V gave up 6 bases and J gave up 9 bases; unmatched junction bases: 6. Germline assignment: CDR1 SGHNT and CDR2 YENEEA. The CDR3 is 13 residues long. CDR3 nucleotides: TGTGCCAGCAGTCGGGACAGGGAAGGTGAGCAGTTCTTC. Translating it yields CASSRDREGEQFF.

The chain employs TRBV11-2 and TRBJ2-7; 10 bases line up with TRBD1. The trim removed 4 bases at V and 4 bases at J, leaving 10 bases unmatched. Germline V gene sequence: CDR1 SGHAT, CDR2 FQNNGV. This CDR3 is 16 amino acids long. The CDR3 bases are TGTGCCAGCAGCTATTACCCCCGGGACAGGGGATACGAGCAGTACTTC. It codes for CASSYYPRDRGYEQYF. The full variable domain, in which reference TRBV11-2 and TRBJ2-7 provide the parts outside the CDR3, is EAGVAQSPRYKIIEKRQSVAFWCNPISGHATLYWYQQILGQGPKLLIQFQNNGVVDDSQLPKDRFSAERLKGVDSTLKIQPAKLEDSAVYLCASSYYPRDRGYEQYFGPGTRLTVT.

This clone was picked up one time. The gene calls are TRBV5-1 and TRBJ1-2; 7 bases are a match to TRBD1. The CDR3 sequence is 15 residues long. In germline, CDR1 is SGHRS, CDR2 YFSETQ. J gave up 8 bases and V 0 bases, and 10 bases lay outside the gene matches. CDR3 protein: CASSLGHDREAGYTF. In nucleotides, the CDR3 is TGCGCCAGCAGCTTGGGCCATGACAGGGAGGCAGGCTACACCTTC.

V gene TRBV5-4 combines with J gene TRBJ1-2; D is possibly TRBD1 (5 bases). The germline V gene encodes CDR1 SGHNT and CDR2 YYREEE (reference sequence). Trimming removed 5 bases from V and 0 bases from J, with 14 bases in between. This CDR3 has 15 residues. The CDR3 DNA reads as TGTGCCAGCAGGGTTGGGGGGGGGTCTAACTATGGCTACACCTTC. Translation gives CASRVGGGSNYGYTF. Full variable domain (remainder filled in from reference TRBV5-4 and TRBJ1-2): ETGVTQSPTHLIKTRGQQVTLRCSSQSGHNTVSWYQQALGQGPQFIFQYYREEENGRGNFPPRFSGLQFPNYSSELNVNALELDDSALYLCASRVGGGSNYGYTFGSGTRLTVV.

J is TRBJ2-1 and V is TRBV7-3; 7 bases map to TRBD2. The CDR3 loop spans 14 amino acids. The ends lost 6 bases at V and 3 bases at J; junction bases unmatched: 5. Germline-derived CDR1 and CDR2 are SGHTA and FQGTGA. CDR3 protein: CASRASGRYNEQFF. CDR3 bases: TGTGCCAGCAGGGCTAGCGGCCGCTACAATGAGCAGTTCTTC. Full variable domain (rest looked up from reference TRBV7-3 and TRBJ2-1): GAGVSQTPSNKVTEKGKYVELRCDPISGHTALYWYRQSLGQGPEFLIYFQGTGAADDSGLPNDRFFAVRPEGSVSTLKIQRTERGDSAVYLCASRASGRYNEQFFGPGTRLTVL.

The genes are TRBV6-5 and TRBJ1-6, with 8 bases that match TRBD1. Unmatched junction bases numbered 8, after V lost 6 bases and J lost 10 bases. CDR1 is MNHEY, CDR2 SVGAGI, per germline. The CDR3 consists of 14 residues. DNA for the CDR3: TGTGCCAGCAGAATGGGACAGGCGGGGTCACCCCTCCACTTT. It translates to CASRMGQAGSPLHF.

J is TRBJ2-5 and V is TRBV5-6, with 14 bases aligning to TRBD2. The CDR3 has 15 amino acids. Germline loops: CDR1 SGHDT, CDR2 YYEEEE. The J segment lost 11 bases and the V segment lost 3 bases, leaving 9 bases of the junction unmatched. As DNA, the CDR3 is TGTGCCAGCAGCTCGGGACTAGCGGGGGTTGGGGAGCAGTACTTC. As protein: CASSSGLAGVGEQYF.

V usage is TRBV2 and J usage is TRBJ1-1; 12 bases align to TRBD1. The germline gives CDR1 SNHLY, CDR2 FYNNEI. V lost 3 bases to trimming and J lost 8 bases; unmatched junction nucleotides: 16. The CDR3 is made up of 18 amino acids. CDR3 in DNA: TGTGCCAGCAGTGAGTCCGGGACAGGGGGCCTTACGGGCGTGGAAGCTTTCTTT. Protein product: CASSESGTGGLTGVEAFF.

This chain connects TRBV7-9 to TRBJ1-5; D perhaps matches TRBD1 (6 bases). Germline assignment: CDR1 SEHNR and CDR2 FQNEAQ (reference sequence). With 5 bases removed from V and 7 bases from J, the gap between germline ends came to 12 bases. The length of the CDR3 is 13 residues. The CDR3 here is CASSLDRKQPQHF. Written as DNA, the CDR3 is TGTGCCAGCAGCCTCGACAGGAAACAGCCCCAGCATTTT. The full variable domain, completed using reference TRBV7-9 and TRBJ1-5, is DTGVSQNPRHKITKRGQNVTFRCDPISEHNRLYWYRQTLGQGPEFLTYFQNEAQLEKSRLLSDRFSAERPKGSFSTLEIQRTEQGDSAMYLCASSLDRKQPQHFGDGTRLSIL.

The chain joins TRBV2 to TRBJ2-7; TRBD1 is a possible D gene (6 bases). The V end lost 3 bases, the J end lost 1 base, and 13 bases lay between the germline ends. Germline V gene sequence: CDR1 SNHLY, CDR2 FYNNEI. This CDR3 has 15 residues. In nucleotides, the CDR3 is TGTGCCAGCAGTGAGCAGGGGACGGGATCCTACGAGCAGTACTTC. The encoded protein is CASSEQGTGSYEQYF. Drawing the rest from reference TRBV2 and TRBJ2-7, the complete variable domain is EPEVTQTPSHQVTQMGQEVILRCVPISNHLYFYWYRQILGQKVEFLVSFYNNEISEKSEIFDDQFSVERPDGSNFTLKIRSTKLEDSAMYFCASSEQGTGSYEQYFGPGTRLTVT.

The chain is built from TRBV28 and TRBJ1-2, with 7 positions matching TRBD1. There are 15 residues in the CDR3. From germline, CDR1 is MDHEN and CDR2 SYDVKM. The V gene end was trimmed by 5 bases and the J gene end by 8 bases; junction bases not matched to a gene: 14. This chain's CDR3 is CASSLTWTGLGGYTF. CDR3 DNA: TGTGCCAGCAGTCTCACCTGGACAGGCTTAGGCGGCTACACCTTC.

The rearrangement links TRBV5-4 to TRBJ2-6; tentative D call: TRBD2 (6 bases). The germline V gene has CDR1 SGHNT and CDR2 YYREEE (reference sequence). V shed 3 bases and J shed 2 bases, with 15 bases lying between them. The CDR3 runs 17 residues. The CDR3 region is CASSSNPGVPGANVLTF. The CDR3 DNA is TGTGCCAGCAGCTCGAACCCGGGGGTACCTGGGGCCAACGTCCTGACTTTC.

This chain uses TRBV7-3 with TRBJ1-6; 9 bases align to TRBD1. The germline gives CDR1 SGHTA, CDR2 FQGTGA. V was clipped by 4 bases and J by 7 bases; unmatched bases: 2. The CDR3 length is 14 residues. CDR3 residues: CASSSGQGNSPLHF. CDR3 bases: TGTGCCAGCAGCTCGGGACAGGGAAATTCACCCCTCCACTTT.

The chain combines TRBV14 with TRBJ1-2, with 9 bases fitting TRBD1. The CDR3 sequence is 14 residues long. V dropped 4 bases and J dropped 3; count of bases not matched to a gene: 3. Germline CDR1 is SGHDN and CDR2 is FVKESK. This CDR3 reads CASSPGTGHYGYTF. CDR3 in DNA: TGTGCCAGCAGCCCAGGGACAGGGCACTATGGCTACACCTTC.

This clone was counted a single time. The chain joins TRBV6-1 to TRBJ1-2; D is uncertain. CDR3 length: 14 amino acids. The germline gives CDR1 MNHNS, CDR2 SASEGT. V was cut by 1 base and J by 4 bases, with 10 bases left in between. The CDR3 DNA is TGTGCCAGCAGTGAAGGGCCAGAAACCTATGGCTACACCTTC. The encoded protein is CASSEGPETYGYTF.

This clone is a singleton in its sample. V usage is TRBV18 and J usage is TRBJ2-1, with 9 bases aligning to TRBD1. Looked up from germline, CDR1 is KGHSH and CDR2 is LQKENI. J was trimmed by 6 bases and V by 1 base; bases with no gene match: 4. The CDR3 runs 15 residues. This CDR3 reads CASSPRDRGGNEQFF. The CDR3 DNA reads as TGTGCCAGCTCACCACGCGACAGGGGGGGCAATGAGCAGTTCTTC.